The TCR beta chain under discussion was sequenced for a study of human T cells and chemical hapten exposure. About the research overall: Upper-back patch tests with 0.01% DPC were read at 6 days. Predominantly women, the patients had alopecia areata, totalis or universalis.

Unique molecular identifiers were affixed to discrete cDNA molecules within the library. TCRdb reprocessed the RACE reads via MiXCR and lists one record per CDR3 protein. The table has 95,000 to 150,000 distinct CDR3 sequences, roughly 13% seen once; the top ten hold 0.92%. Study observations and caveats: Once DPC sensitization occurred, TCRs above 1 in 1000 frequency showed no change.

Germline trimming cut 5 bases from V and 4 bases from J; bases unmatched to any gene: 8. This CDR3 spans 15 amino acids. Germline CDR1 is SGHTA and CDR2 is FQGNSA. Notes on this clonotype: Its antigen remains unknown.

Time point described: patch test 1, 2 weeks after DPC sensitization. Noted treatment: therapeutic diphenylcyclopropenone sensitization with weekly scalp DPC. The sequencing here drew on whole blood, taken in connection with sensitization to the hapten diphenylcyclopropenone (DPC). The chain is built from TRBV7-2 and TRBJ2-7; TRBD2 matches 10 bases. This TCR was sampled from a man aged 18 to 29 with alopecia areata. Some clones in this sample may be carry-over from other donors' samples. CDR3 in DNA: TGTGCCAGCAGCGCAGGAGCGGGGGGGCCTTACGAGCAGTACTTC. It codes for CASSAGAGGPYEQYF.